This T cell receptor (beta chain) was retrieved from a study of T cell clonality in common variable immunodeficiency. Study results and limitations: Shared TCRbeta clones were fewer between CVID subjects than controls. Reportedly, TCR beta sequences from common variable immunodeficiency showed fewer deletions and N-nucleotide insertions.

This clone has ten or more counts. The target antigen is unknown. The sequence runs out 3 residues before the end of the CDR3; the remainder is reconstructed from the germline J gene. Sequencing input was equivalent genomic DNA from CVID and controls. Profiling relied on immunoSEQ multiplex PCR, and the TCRdb table lists in-frame clones only, not all of them. Recorded here are approximately 44,000 clones, none singletons. Germline V CDR1 and CDR2: SNHLY, FYNNEI. Unmatched junction bases numbered 4, after V lost 8 bases and J lost 4 bases. There are 12 residues in the CDR3. Caucasian heritage predominated among both patients and controls.

This TCR derives from a person between 18 and 70 years old in good health. Sequencing used peripheral blood mononuclear cells. The chain has TRBV2 and TRBJ1-2; 7 bases match TRBD1. CDR3 DNA (partial): TGTGCCAGCGACCGGGACAGCTATGGC. Residues: CASDRDSYG. The whole CDR3 protein reads CASDRDSYGYTF.